The 2 T cell receptor beta chains listed next were all sequenced from one sample in a study of regulatory T cells in long-lasting Graves disease. Libraries of TCR beta came from iRepertoire HTBI primers plus Arm-PCR of CDR3 regions. Using its own MiXCR run on the multiplex PCR reads, TCRdb lists one record per CDR3 protein. The sample holds just over 600,000 distinct CDR3 sequences, around 15% seen once. Time point meaning: newly diagnosed GD, antithyroid drugs for less than 3 months. PBMC RNA served as the TCR library source. In addition, the sample was reused for a study of T cells in Graves' hyperthyroidism and ophthalmopathy.

Here the sequenced sample was peripheral blood mononuclear cells (PBMCs), taken at new diagnosis, from a patient treated with antithyroid drugs. All receptors come from a woman under 40 with Graves disease.

This clonotype has only a few counts. The chain employs TRBV18 and TRBJ1-5, with D hard to call. V lost 2 bases and J 7 bases, leaving 15 bases between the germline ends. Germline V CDR1 and CDR2: KGHSH, LQKENI. The CDR3 loop spans 15 amino acids. CDR3 coding DNA: TGTGCCAGCTCACCAACCCCGGGGTTCGGGCAGCCCCAGCATTTT. This sequence encodes CASSPTPGFGQPQHF.

This clonotype has a count of ten or more. The gene calls are TRBV5-1 and TRBJ1-2, with TRBD1 matching 8 bases. Germline CDR1 is SGHRS and CDR2 is YFSETQ. V shed 1 base and J 13 bases; nucleotides not matched to a gene: 12. The CDR3 sequence is 14 residues long. The CDR3 protein is CASSLFRTGLATTF. The DNA of the CDR3 is TGCGCCAGCAGCTTGTTCCGGACAGGGCTTGCTACCACCTTC.